This T cell receptor (beta chain) comes out of a study of cytomegalovirus exposure and HLA in healthy donors. Study-wide context: There were 350 to 450 genotyped donors. Of these, roughly 80% fell in the genetic ancestry cluster associated with self-reported Caucasian donors. Study-wide results and caveats: A missense DCLRE1C variant was associated with V- and J-gene trimming of TCR beta chains in a later analysis, and an independent cohort replicated the association. A later examination showed that TCR association rates differed by HLA locus, with DRB1 most and HLA-C fewest. As a later analysis showed, several of the most significant clusters appeared to be linked to common viral pathogens.

Comment on this clone: The antigen is undetermined.

CDR3 length: 13 amino acids. Germline lookup yields CDR1 SQVTM and CDR2 ANQGSEA. The ends were cut back, 4 bases at V and 6 bases at J, with 16 bases in the middle. This PCR relied on a set of 60 Vbeta primers and 13 Jbeta primers. Measured with immunoSEQ multiplex PCR; TCRdb has only the in-frame clones, and not every one. The repertoire includes about 110,000 clones, approximately 70% of them detected once, and roughly 8% sits in the top ten. This clonotype was sampled from a man aged 35 to 55 in good health and CMV-seronegative. V and J are TRBV29-1 and TRBJ2-7, with D perhaps TRBD2 (6 bases). The source material was PBMCs. The CDR3 here is CSVGSGGVGEQYF. Written as DNA, the CDR3 is TGCAGCGTTGGGTCCGGGGGAGTGGGCGAGCAGTACTTC.